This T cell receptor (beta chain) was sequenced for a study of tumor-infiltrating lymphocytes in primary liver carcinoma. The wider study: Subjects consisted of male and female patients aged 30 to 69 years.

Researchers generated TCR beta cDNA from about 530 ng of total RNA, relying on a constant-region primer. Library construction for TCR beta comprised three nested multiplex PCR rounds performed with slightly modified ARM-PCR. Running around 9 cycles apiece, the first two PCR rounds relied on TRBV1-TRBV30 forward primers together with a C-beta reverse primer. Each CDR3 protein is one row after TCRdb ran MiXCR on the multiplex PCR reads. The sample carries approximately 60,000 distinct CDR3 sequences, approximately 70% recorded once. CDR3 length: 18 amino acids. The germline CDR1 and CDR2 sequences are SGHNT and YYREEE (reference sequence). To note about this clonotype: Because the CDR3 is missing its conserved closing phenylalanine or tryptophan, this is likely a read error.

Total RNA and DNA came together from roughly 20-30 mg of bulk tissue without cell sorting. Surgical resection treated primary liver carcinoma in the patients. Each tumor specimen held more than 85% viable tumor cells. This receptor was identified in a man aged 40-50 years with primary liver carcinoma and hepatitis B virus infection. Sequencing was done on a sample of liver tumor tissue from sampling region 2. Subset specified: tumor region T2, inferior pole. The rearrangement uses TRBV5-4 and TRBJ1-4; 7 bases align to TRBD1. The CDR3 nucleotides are TGTGCTAGCAGCTTGGCTCGGGACAGCAATACGGCTAATGAAAAACTGTTTTTA. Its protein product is CASSLARDSNTANEKLFL.